This T cell receptor (beta chain) was sequenced for a study of T cell repertoires in cytomegalovirus infection. Study background: It was the public TCR beta signatures that indicated both CMV infection and matching HLA type.

The V and J ends lost 5 bases and 4 bases respectively, with 14 bases between them. Looked up from germline, CDR1 is SEHNR and CDR2 is FQNEAQ (reference sequence). The CDR3 runs 14 residues. TCRdb recomputed calls from the reads with MiXCR, one row per CDR3 protein. The sample yields around 130,000 distinct CDR3 sequences, roughly 8.2% seen once. Study-wide points: Dominating the ex vivo response were TCR beta clonotypes that were CMV-specific and HLA-C-restricted.

This clonotype was seen a few times. Its antigen is currently unknown. What was sequenced was PBMCs. V is TRBV7-9 and J is TRBJ1-2; a weak D match, TRBD1 (5 bases). This TCR was recovered from a human donor in good health (CMV status not recorded). Some clones in this sample may be carry-over from other donors' samples. CDR3 coding DNA: TGTGCCAGCAGCGGATTAAGACAGACCTATGGCTACACCTTC. Translated: CASSGLRQTYGYTF.